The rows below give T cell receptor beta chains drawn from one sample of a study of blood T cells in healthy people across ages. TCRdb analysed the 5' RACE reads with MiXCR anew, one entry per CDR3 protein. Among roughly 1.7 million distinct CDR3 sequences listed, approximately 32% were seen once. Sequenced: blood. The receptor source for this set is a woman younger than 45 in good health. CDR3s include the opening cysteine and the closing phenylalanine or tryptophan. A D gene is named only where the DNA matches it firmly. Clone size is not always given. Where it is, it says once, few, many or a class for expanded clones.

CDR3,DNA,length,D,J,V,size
CASRQGSYEQYF,TGTGCCAGCAGGCAAGGATCCTACGAGCAGTACTTC,12,-,TRBJ2-7,TRBV3-1,many
CASSLEGHGANVLTF,TGCGCCAGCAGCTTGGAAGGGCATGGGGCCAACGTCCTGACTTTC,15,-,TRBJ2-6,TRBV5-1,-
CASSQELATSGWSTGELFF,TGTGCCAGCAGCCAAGAATTGGCGACTAGCGGGTGGAGCACCGGGGAGCTGTTTTTT,19,TRBD2,TRBJ2-2,TRBV4-2,-
CASSPRDFTRKETQYF,TGTGCCAGCAGCCCTCGGGACTTTACGAGGAAAGAGACCCAGTACTTC,16,-,TRBJ2-5,TRBV7-6,few
CASSQNPAPASRADAQYF,TGTGCCAGCAGCCAAAATCCCGCCCCCGCTAGCCGCGCAGATGCGCAGTATTTT,18,-,TRBJ2-3,TRBV4-2,-
CGANYGTATYEQYF,TGCGGTGCTAACTACGGGACGGCCACCTACGAGCAGTACTTC,14,-,TRBJ2-7,TRBV20-1,-
CASSPIAGVGTDTQYF,TGTGCCAGCAGTCCTATAGCGGGAGTAGGCACAGATACGCAGTATTTT,16,TRBD2,TRBJ2-3,TRBV27,many
CASSGKGRGYTF,TGTGCCAGCAGTGGCAAAGGGCGCGGCTACACCTTC,12,-,TRBJ1-2,TRBV6-5,-
CASSPLRGRDIYEQYF,TGTGCCAGCAGCCCCCTGAGGGGGAGAGATATCTACGAGCAGTACTTC,16,-,TRBJ2-7,TRBV9,-
CATSIGGGDEQYF,TGTGCCACCAGCATAGGGGGGGGTGACGAGCAGTACTTC,13,-,TRBJ2-7,TRBV15,-
CASSPTSVTASEQFF,TGTGCCAGCAGCCCAACTAGCGTTACGGCAAGTGAGCAGTTCTTC,15,TRBD2,TRBJ2-1,TRBV11-1,few
CSAVGDRGGNTEAFF,TGCAGCGCGGTCGGGGACCGAGGAGGGAACACTGAAGCTTTCTTT,15,-,TRBJ1-1,TRBV29-1,many
CASSVAGDFTDTQYF,TGTGCCAGCAGCGTAGCTGGAGATTTCACAGATACGCAGTATTTT,15,-,TRBJ2-3,TRBV9,-
CASSYLSGGTQETQYF,TGTGCCAGCAGCTACCTTAGCGGGGGGACCCAAGAGACCCAGTACTTC,16,TRBD2,TRBJ2-5,TRBV7-9,-
CASSPEDSFDEKLFF,TGCGCCAGCAGCCCCGAGGACAGCTTTGATGAAAAACTGTTTTTT,15,-,TRBJ1-4,TRBV4-1,-
CSVGQGAGTEAFF,TGCAGCGTTGGACAGGGGGCTGGTACTGAAGCTTTCTTT,13,TRBD1,TRBJ1-1,TRBV29-1,-
CASSPGQVHSTDTQYF,TGCGCCAGCAGCCCCGGACAGGTTCATAGCACAGATACGCAGTATTTT,16,TRBD1,TRBJ2-3,TRBV5-1,few
CASSDQQGPYGYTF,TGTGCCAGCAGCGACCAACAGGGCCCCTATGGCTACACCTTC,14,-,TRBJ1-2,TRBV9,-
CSVLAGGLYNEQFF,TGCAGTGTACTAGCGGGAGGCCTATACAATGAGCAGTTCTTC,14,TRBD2,TRBJ2-1,TRBV29-1,many
CSASSVHRGRGNQPQHF,TGCAGTGCTAGTAGCGTCCACAGGGGTAGAGGGAATCAGCCCCAGCATTTT,17,TRBD1,TRBJ1-5,TRBV20-1,few
CASSQDIGGSGSYEQYF,TGTGCCAGCAGCCAAGATATTGGCGGGAGTGGATCCTACGAGCAGTACTTC,17,TRBD2,TRBJ2-7,TRBV4-2,-
CASSESGAGGRGGYTF,TGCGCCAGCAGTGAGTCAGGTGCAGGGGGTCGCGGTGGCTACACCTTC,16,TRBD1,TRBJ1-2,TRBV10-2,few
CASSLSEIQYF,TGTGCCAGCAGCTTATCGGAGATCCAGTACTTC,11,-,TRBJ2-5,TRBV7-2,once
CASSVFGGAGDTQYF,TGTGCCAGCAGCGTATTCGGGGGGGCTGGAGATACGCAGTATTTT,15,TRBD2,TRBJ2-3,TRBV9,-
CASSLASGLVWHNEQFF,TGCGCCAGCAGCTTGGCCAGTGGGCTAGTCTGGCACAATGAGCAGTTCTTC,17,-,TRBJ2-1,TRBV5-1,-
CASATGANVLTF,TGTGCCAGCGCCACTGGGGCCAACGTCCTGACTTTC,12,-,TRBJ2-6,TRBV27,many
CSTRLRDRASNYGYTF,TGCAGTACTAGACTCCGGGACAGGGCTTCTAACTATGGCTACACCTTC,16,TRBD1,TRBJ1-2,TRBV20-1,-
CASSPSWTPDYEQYF,TGTGCCAGCAGCCCCTCGTGGACGCCCGACTACGAGCAGTACTTC,15,-,TRBJ2-7,TRBV3-1,-
CASSQYRTSQNEQFF,TGTGCCAGCAGCCAATACAGGACTAGTCAAAATGAGCAGTTCTTC,15,TRBD2,TRBJ2-1,TRBV3-1,few
CAVSEGESAEAFF,TGTGCCGTCAGTGAAGGGGAGTCGGCTGAAGCTTTCTTT,13,-,TRBJ1-1,TRBV10-3,-
CASSPGDRTNYGYTF,TGCGCCAGCAGCCCGGGGGACCGAACTAACTATGGCTACACCTTC,15,-,TRBJ1-2,TRBV5-1,-
CASSGTGEADEKLFF,TGTGCCAGCAGCGGAACAGGGGAGGCGGATGAAAAACTGTTTTTT,15,TRBD1,TRBJ1-4,TRBV9,-
CAWSPFEGGTYEQYF,TGTGCCTGGAGTCCTTTTGAGGGGGGAACCTACGAGCAGTACTTC,15,-,TRBJ2-7,TRBV30,once
CASSQTPANEKLFF,TGTGCCAGCAGCCAGACCCCTGCTAATGAAAAACTGTTTTTT,14,-,TRBJ1-4,TRBV28,-
CATSRDKAGSSYEQYF,TGTGCCACCAGCAGAGATAAAGCGGGAAGCTCCTACGAGCAGTACTTC,16,TRBD2,TRBJ2-7,TRBV15,many
CASSLLAVGIQETQYF,TGTGCCAGCAGCTTACTAGCGGTCGGGATACAAGAGACCCAGTACTTC,16,TRBD2,TRBJ2-5,TRBV7-9,-
CASSLLGGVSYNTDTQYF,TGTGCCAGCAGTTTACTGGGGGGAGTCTCTTATAACACAGATACGCAGTATTTT,18,-,TRBJ2-3,TRBV28,few
CSARVPRQGFTEAFF,TGCAGTGCTAGGGTGCCGAGACAGGGTTTCACTGAAGCTTTCTTT,15,TRBD1,TRBJ1-1,TRBV20-1,-
CASSFSRGHNEQFF,TGTGCCAGCAGTTTTTCCAGGGGGCACAATGAGCAGTTCTTC,14,TRBD1,TRBJ2-1,TRBV12-3/TRBV12-4,many
CASSERGGVKNEQFF,TGTGCCAGCAGTGAACGCGGGGGGGTAAAAAATGAGCAGTTCTTC,15,TRBD2,TRBJ2-1,TRBV2,few
CASSFVSSGNTIYF,TGTGCCAGCAGTTTTGTGAGCTCTGGAAACACCATATATTTT,14,-,TRBJ1-3,TRBV28,-
CASSVYSGTGGAETQYF,TGTGCCAGCAGTGTATACTCCGGGACAGGGGGCGCCGAGACCCAGTACTTC,17,TRBD1,TRBJ2-5,TRBV6-1,-
CASSLVRGSMNEQFF,TGTGCCAGCAGCTTAGTACGGGGGTCGATGAATGAGCAGTTCTTC,15,-,TRBJ2-1,TRBV7-2,-
CASTRERGDTQYF,TGTGCCAGCACCCGGGAGCGAGGTGATACGCAGTATTTT,13,-,TRBJ2-3,TRBV28,-
CASASGSNTGELFF,TGTGCCAGCGCGAGCGGGAGCAACACCGGGGAGCTGTTTTTT,14,TRBD2,TRBJ2-2,TRBV6-1,-
CSVEEINYGYTF,TGCAGCGTTGAGGAGATTAACTATGGCTACACCTTC,12,-,TRBJ1-2,TRBV29-1,-